One and the same sample provided the 30 T cell receptor beta chains below, sequenced in a study of HIV-infected patients and healthy controls. About 500 ng RNA was reverse transcribed with alpha and beta constant-region primers. Each of the alpha and beta chains got its own library through chain-specific third strand synthesis with indices. TCRdb ran MiXCR on the 5' RACE reads and lists one entry per CDR3 protein. Of 8,000 to 10,000 distinct CDR3 sequences in the sample, roughly 7% were seen once. The repertoire came from unfractionated whole blood and reflected all unsorted peripheral T cells. Sequences were derived from blood, sampled before antiretroviral therapy. Receptors were obtained from an adult with HIV infection.

The CDR3 DNA sequence: TGTGCCAGCAGCTCCTCCGGGGATCAGCCCCAGCATTTT. It is translated as CASSSSGDQPQHF. The chain joins TRBV6-5 to TRBJ1-5; D remains ambiguous. The CDR3 totals 13 residues. With 6 bases removed from V and 5 bases from J, the gap between germline ends came to 11 bases. Germline CDR1 MNHEY, CDR2 SVGAGI.

This clonotype was counted ten times or more. This rearrangement joins TRBV12-3 or TRBV12-4 to TRBJ2-5; 9 positions match TRBD2. The CDR3 runs 15 residues. The V segment lost 8 bases and the J segment 5 bases; nucleotides outside the gene matches: 12. The CDR3 protein is CASSPSPSGAETQYF. CDR3 sequence (DNA): TGTGCCAGCTCCCCATCCCCTAGCGGGGCCGAGACCCAGTACTTC.

This chain links TRBV14 with TRBJ1-6; D is ambiguous. Trimming removed 1 base from V and 6 bases from J, with 10 bases in between. The CDR3 covers 15 residues. Per the germline V gene, CDR1 is SGHDN and CDR2 is FVKESK. DNA of the CDR3: TGTGCCAGCAGCCAAGTCCACAGCGGTAATTCACCCCTCCACTTT. Encoded protein: CASSQVHSGNSPLHF.

With regard to this clonotype: Being one base from a much bigger clone, this may be a read error. The chain uses TRBV10-2 and TRBJ1-4; D uncertain. Germline CDR1 and CDR2: WSHSY and SAAADI. The CDR3 runs 13 residues. Trimming pared 4 bases from V and 7 bases from J, leaving 10 bases between. In DNA form, the CDR3 reads TGCGCCAGCAGTGTTCGACATGGTGAAAAACTGTTTTTT. Protein sequence: CASSVRHGEKLFF.

This clonotype was recorded at least ten times. Here the CDR3 DNA reads TGTGCCAGCAGTGACTCGTCGGCGGGGGGGAATGAGCAGTTCTTC. Amino acid sequence: CASSDSSAGGNEQFF. The genes are TRBV6-4 and TRBJ2-1, with 9 nucleotides matching TRBD2. The CDR3 is made up of 15 amino acids. The germline V gene encodes CDR1 MRHNA and CDR2 SNTAGT. Trimming removed 0 bases from V and 7 bases from J; junction bases left unmatched: 4.

At least ten counts were recorded for this clonotype. The chain combines TRBV15 with TRBJ1-1; D is uncertain. The V end lost 6 bases, the J end lost 1 base, and 9 bases lay between the germline ends. This CDR3 has 13 residues. Germline CDR1 is LNHNV and CDR2 is YYDKDF (reference sequence). The CDR3 DNA reads TGTGCCACCAGAACCGTGGGGAACACTGAAGCTTTCTTT. Protein sequence: CATRTVGNTEAFF.

This clonotype was detected ten times or more. The CDR3 bases are TGTGCCAGCAGCGGACTAGCGGGGGGGCCGGGCGGCACCGGGGAGCTGTTTTTT. Protein product: CASSGLAGGPGGTGELFF. This chain joins TRBV5-4 and TRBJ2-2; 15 bases match TRBD2. The V segment lost 4 bases and the J segment 4 bases; nucleotides outside the gene matches: 8. The CDR3 is 18 amino acids. CDR1 is SGHNT and CDR2 is YYREEE in the germline V gene (reference sequence). The complete variable domain, with remaining parts taken from reference TRBV5-4 and TRBJ2-2, reads ETGVTQSPTHLIKTRGQQVTLRCSSQSGHNTVSWYQQALGQGPQFIFQYYREEENGRGNFPPRFSGLQFPNYSSELNVNALELDDSALYLCASSGLAGGPGGTGELFFGEGSRLTVL.

This clonotype was seen at least ten times. The junction departs from the called germline gene at one end, perhaps through a read error. The CDR3 region is CASSEAGLDGGELQTQYF. The CDR3, as DNA: TGTGCCAGCAGCGAAGCGGGGTTGGATGGCGGGGAGCTTCAGACCCAGTACTTC. The V and J genes are TRBV2 and TRBJ2-5; 7 bases are a match to TRBD2. Germline lookup yields CDR1 SNHLY and CDR2 FYNNEI. The CDR3 length is 18 residues.

This clonotype has a handful of counts. The chain couples TRBV7-2 to TRBJ2-2; 7 bases are shared with TRBD1. J lost 3 bases, V lost 6 bases, and 10 bases had no gene match. CDR1 is SGHTA, CDR2 FQGNSA, per germline. The CDR3 contains 16 residues. This CDR3 reads CASRETGVPYTGELFF. CDR3 sequence (DNA): TGTGCCAGCAGGGAAACAGGGGTCCCGTACACCGGGGAGCTGTTTTTT.

This clonotype was recorded a few times. The chain links TRBV6-6 to TRBJ2-7; D gene ambiguous. V was cut by 8 bases and J by 2 bases, with 10 bases left in between. From germline, CDR1 is MNHNY and CDR2 SVGAGI (reference sequence). The CDR3 consists of 12 residues. The CDR3: CASRPATYEQYF. CDR3 DNA sequence: TGTGCCAGCCGCCCAGCCACCTACGAGCAGTACTTC.

This clonotype was counted at least ten times. This sequence joins TRBV7-6 and TRBJ2-7; a possible D gene is TRBD2 (5 bases). V was trimmed by 4 bases and J by 3 bases, leaving 13 bases between them. Per germline, CDR1 SGHVS and CDR2 FNYEAQ. CDR3 length: 14 residues. CDR3 sequence reads: CASSYSSGIYEQYF. The CDR3 region has the DNA TGTGCCAGCAGCTACTCTTCGGGGATCTACGAGCAGTACTTC. Full variable domain (missing parts from reference TRBV7-6 and TRBJ2-7): GAGVSQSPRYKVTKRGQDVALRCDPISGHVSLYWYRQALGQGPEFLTYFNYEAQQDKSGLPNDRFSAERPEGSISTLTIQRTEQRDSAMYRCASSYSSGIYEQYFGPGTRLTVT.

This clonotype was seen ten or more times. This chain joins TRBV6-6 and TRBJ1-6; D is undetermined. Looked up from germline, CDR1 is MNHNY and CDR2 is SVGAGI (reference sequence). The V end was cut by 8 bases, the J end by 0 bases, with 11 bases between. The CDR3 has 15 residues. CDR3 DNA: TGTGCCAGCGGTGACGTGAGCTCCTATAATTCACCCCTCCACTTT. Its protein is CASGDVSSYNSPLHF.

This clonotype was seen at least ten times. The chain couples TRBV11-3 to TRBJ1-4; 10 bases agree with TRBD1. The CDR3 runs to 15 residues. The V and J ends lost 5 bases and 5 bases, in that order; junction bases with no gene match: 5. The germline V gene encodes CDR1 SGHNT and CDR2 YENEEA. The CDR3 region is CASSHGTGVNEKLFF. CDR3 bases: TGTGCCAGCAGCCACGGGACAGGGGTGAATGAAAAACTGTTTTTT. Drawing the rest from reference TRBV11-3 and TRBJ1-4, the complete variable domain is EAGVVQSPRYKIIEKKQPVAFWCNPISGHNTLYWYLQNLGQGPELLIRYENEEAVDDSQLPKDRFSAERLKGVDSTLKIQPAELGDSAVYLCASSHGTGVNEKLFFGSGTQLSVL.

This clonotype has a single count. The CDR3 DNA reads as TGTGCCAGCAGTTTAACTTTCCGGACTAGTCCTATCTACAATGAGCAGTTCTTC. Its protein product is CASSLTFRTSPIYNEQFF. The genes are TRBV12-3 or TRBV12-4 and TRBJ2-1; 7 bases are a match to TRBD2. J gave up 3 bases and V 2 bases, and 13 bases lay outside the gene matches. This CDR3 contains 18 residues.

This clonotype qualifies as medium-sized. The V and J genes are TRBV9 and TRBJ2-3; 8 bases match TRBD2. J gave up 5 bases and V 4 bases, and 9 bases lay outside the gene matches. This CDR3 spans 15 amino acids. Germline CDR1 and CDR2: SGDLS and YYNGEE. CDR3 region: CASSPFGGAIDTQYF. DNA for the CDR3: TGTGCCAGCAGCCCGTTCGGGGGGGCTATAGATACGCAGTATTTT. Full variable domain (remainder filled in from reference TRBV9 and TRBJ2-3): DSGVTQTPKHLITATGQRVTLRCSPRSGDLSVYWYQQSLDQGLQFLIQYYNGEERAKGNILERFSAQQFPDLHSELNLSSLELGDSALYFCASSPFGGAIDTQYFGPGTRLTVL.

In its sample, this clonotype is medium-sized. The CDR3 coding sequence is TGTGCCAGCAGTGGGGAGGCTGGTGTCACCGTGAACACTGAAGCTTTCTTT. Its translation: CASSGEAGVTVNTEAFF. The chain uses TRBV2 and TRBJ1-1, with D unresolved. V was clipped by 4 bases and J by 0 bases, with 18 bases between them. The CDR3 runs to 17 residues. CDR1 is SNHLY and CDR2 is FYNNEI in the germline V gene. Combining the CDR3 with reference TRBV2 and TRBJ1-1 gives the whole variable domain EPEVTQTPSHQVTQMGQEVILRCVPISNHLYFYWYRQILGQKVEFLVSFYNNEISEKSEIFDDQFSVERPDGSNFTLKIRSTKLEDSAMYFCASSGEAGVTVNTEAFFGQGTRLTVV.

This clonotype was seen at least ten times. The rearrangement uses TRBV4-1 and TRBJ1-2, with TRBD1 matching over 10 bases. V lost 6 bases and J lost 5; bases outside the gene matches: 9. From germline, CDR1 is MGHRA and CDR2 YSYEKL. This CDR3 has 15 amino acids. In nucleotides, the CDR3 is TGCGCCAGCAGTTGGGGACAGGGGCCCTCTTATGGCTACACCTTC. Protein sequence: CASSWGQGPSYGYTF.

The sample holds many counts of this clonotype. The chain combines TRBV19 with TRBJ1-5; 7 bases are shared with TRBD1. Germline CDR1 LNHDA, CDR2 SQIVND (reference sequence). The CDR3 contains 14 residues. V gave up 7 bases and J gave up 8 bases; unmatched junction bases: 11. CDR3 nucleotides: TGTGCCAGTACCCTCGGACAGGTCCCTGAGCCCCAGCATTTT. Translating gives CASTLGQVPEPQHF.

This sequence joins TRBV7-9 and TRBJ2-1; 7 bases line up with TRBD2. V dropped 8 bases and J dropped 7; count of bases not matched to a gene: 5. The CDR3 contains 12 residues. Germline V CDR1 and CDR2: SEHNR, FQNEAQ (reference sequence). The CDR3 bases are TGTGCCAGCTACAGGCGGGGGAATGAGCAGTTCTTC. Protein product: CASYRRGNEQFF.

This clonotype has ten or more counts. This chain's CDR3 is CASSVGQETQYF. The DNA of the CDR3 is TGTGCCAGCAGCGTAGGGCAGGAGACCCAGTACTTC. The gene calls are TRBV9 and TRBJ2-5; D remains unclear. Deletions cut 0 bases from V and 5 bases from J, with 5 bases between. The CDR3 loop spans 12 amino acids. From germline, CDR1 is SGDLS and CDR2 YYNGEE.

This clonotype was found many times. The V gene is TRBV6-5, the J gene TRBJ1-2; D perhaps matches TRBD1 (5 bases). This CDR3 has 13 amino acids. V lost 5 bases to trimming and J lost 4 bases, with 11 bases between them. Germline V gene sequence: CDR1 MNHEY, CDR2 SVGAGI. Written as DNA, the CDR3 is TGTGCCAGCAGTCCCGACAGTCTCTATGGCTACACCTTC. This sequence encodes CASSPDSLYGYTF.

The sample holds many counts of this clonotype. This chain connects TRBV4-1 to TRBJ2-3, with 9 bases identical to TRBD2. This CDR3 is built from 16 residues. Germline CDR1 and CDR2: MGHRA and YSYEKL. After removal of 2 bases from V and 5 bases from J, the junction contained 8 bases not matched to a gene. CDR3 in amino acids: CASSQPERGVKDTQYF. For the CDR3, the DNA is TGCGCCAGCAGCCAACCCGAGCGGGGGGTAAAAGATACGCAGTATTTT.

CDR3 nucleotides: TGTGCCAGCAGCTTCCCGTCGCCGCAGTATGGCTACACCTTC. As protein: CASSFPSPQYGYTF. The V gene is TRBV5-4, the J gene TRBJ1-2; D uncertain. Germline V CDR1 and CDR2: SGHNT, YYREEE (reference sequence). The CDR3 loop spans 14 amino acids. V was trimmed by 2 bases and J by 5 bases, leaving 13 bases between them.

This sequence joins TRBV12-3 or TRBV12-4 and TRBJ2-7; 7 bases map to TRBD1. The CDR3 totals 13 residues. V was pared by 2 bases and J by 9 bases, with 7 bases of the junction left unmatched. CDR3 sequence: CASSLRDSGWQYF. In nucleotides, the CDR3 is TGTGCCAGCAGTTTACGGGACAGTGGATGGCAGTACTTC.

This clonotype was recorded at least ten times. The chain joins TRBV6-5 to TRBJ2-2; D tentatively reads TRBD1 or TRBD2 (6 bases each). The V gene lost 4 bases and the J gene lost 3 bases, with 18 bases spanning the gap. This CDR3 is built from 17 residues. From germline, CDR1 is MNHEY and CDR2 SVGAGI. CDR3 coding DNA: TGTGCCAGCAGTTCCGGTGTGGGGGGCGGGTACACCGGGGAGCTGTTTTTT. Translated, it gives CASSSGVGGGYTGELFF.

This clonotype appeared many times. This chain joins TRBV6-5 and TRBJ1-1, with a possible D match to TRBD1 (5 bases). Germline V gene sequence: CDR1 MNHEY, CDR2 SVGAGI. The V and J ends lost 6 bases and 0 bases respectively, with 23 bases between them. CDR3 length: 18 amino acids. The CDR3 region is CASSSGGPWGMVNTEAFF. The CDR3 region has the DNA TGTGCCAGCAGCTCTGGGGGTCCCTGGGGGATGGTGAACACTGAAGCTTTCTTT.

This clonotype came up many times. V gene TRBV5-1 combines with J gene TRBJ1-4; tentative D call: TRBD1 (5 bases). Germline V CDR1 and CDR2: SGHRS, YFSETQ. Trimming stripped 1 base from V and 1 base from J, with 8 bases between. The CDR3 contains 15 residues. The CDR3 DNA follows: TGCGCCAGCAGCTTGCGGCAGGGAACTAATGAAAAACTGTTTTTT. It yields the protein CASSLRQGTNEKLFF. Supplemented by reference TRBV5-1 and TRBJ1-4, the full variable domain reads KAGVTQTPRYLIKTRGQQVTLSCSPISGHRSVSWYQQTPGQGLQFLFEYFSETQRNKGNFPGRFSGRQFSNSRSEMNVSTLELGDSALYLCASSLRQGTNEKLFFGSGTQLSVL.

In this sample, this clonotype turned up many times. The rearrangement links TRBV7-3 to TRBJ2-3; 13 bases agree with TRBD2. The germline gives CDR1 SGHTA, CDR2 FQGTGA. V lost 4 bases, J lost 2 bases, and 3 bases stayed unmatched. The CDR3 is 16 residues long. This CDR3 is CASSWGLAGTTDTQYF. The CDR3 DNA is TGTGCCAGCAGCTGGGGACTAGCGGGGACCACAGATACGCAGTATTTT.

The chain combines TRBV20-1 with TRBJ1-5; 7 bases match TRBD1. V was pared by 3 bases and J by 6 bases, with 5 bases of the junction left unmatched. CDR1 DFQATT and CDR2 SNEGSKA come from the germline V gene (reference sequence). The CDR3 spans 13 residues. The CDR3 protein is CSAREGGFQPQHF. Written as DNA, the CDR3 is TGCAGTGCTAGGGAAGGGGGCTTTCAGCCCCAGCATTTT.

This clonotype was observed a few times. This chain links TRBV5-1 with TRBJ1-4; a weak D match, TRBD1 (5 bases). This CDR3 has 17 residues. The V gene lost 6 bases and the J gene lost 0 bases, with 18 bases spanning the gap. Germline V gene data show CDR1 as SGHRS and CDR2 as YFSETQ. CDR3 DNA sequence: TGCGCCAGCACCACGGGGACCCGCGTACCAACTAATGAAAAACTGTTTTTT. Protein: CASTTGTRVPTNEKLFF. Variable domain in full (rest from reference TRBV5-1 and TRBJ1-4): KAGVTQTPRYLIKTRGQQVTLSCSPISGHRSVSWYQQTPGQGLQFLFEYFSETQRNKGNFPGRFSGRQFSNSRSEMNVSTLELGDSALYLCASTTGTRVPTNEKLFFGSGTQLSVL.